This T cell receptor (beta chain) was observed in a study of T cell repertoires in cytomegalovirus infection. In its sample, this clonotype was seen a few times. A single record per CDR3 protein comes from TCRdb applying MiXCR to the reads. The repertoire includes 500,000 to 600,000 distinct CDR3 sequences, approximately 15% of them detected once, and under 30% sits in the top ten. This TCR was recovered from a human donor in good health (CMV status not recorded). Some clones in this sample may be carry-over from other donors' samples. Sequenced: CD8+ T cells from PBMCs.

The CDR3 sequence is CASSLNQGSEQYF. CDR3 bases: TGTGCCAGCAGTTTAAACCAGGGTTCCGAGCAGTACTTC. The chain links TRBV27 to TRBJ2-7, with TRBD1 as a possible D gene (5 bases). The CDR3 has 13 residues. Germline loops: CDR1 MNHEY, CDR2 SMNVEV (reference sequence). V gave up 2 bases and J gave up 6 bases, with 11 bases separating them.